This record covers a single TCR beta chain. Data came from immunoSEQ multiplex PCR; TCRdb stores just in-frame clones and leaves some out. The sample includes around 150,000 clones, 91% of them seen just once. J was trimmed by 3 bases and V by 5 bases; bases with no gene match: 6. Germline V gene lookup returns CDR1 SGHDT and CDR2 YYEEEE. The CDR3 length is 16 residues. The data were obtained in a study of cytomegalovirus exposure and HLA in healthy donors. This receptor was identified in a woman younger than 30 in good health and CMV-seropositive. What was sequenced was PBMCs. The gene calls are TRBV5-6 and TRBJ2-1; TRBD2 agrees at 12 bases. In DNA form, the CDR3 reads TGTGCCAGCAGGGAAGAGGGACTAGCGGGCTACAATGAGCAGTTCTTC. It is translated as CASREEGLAGYNEQFF.